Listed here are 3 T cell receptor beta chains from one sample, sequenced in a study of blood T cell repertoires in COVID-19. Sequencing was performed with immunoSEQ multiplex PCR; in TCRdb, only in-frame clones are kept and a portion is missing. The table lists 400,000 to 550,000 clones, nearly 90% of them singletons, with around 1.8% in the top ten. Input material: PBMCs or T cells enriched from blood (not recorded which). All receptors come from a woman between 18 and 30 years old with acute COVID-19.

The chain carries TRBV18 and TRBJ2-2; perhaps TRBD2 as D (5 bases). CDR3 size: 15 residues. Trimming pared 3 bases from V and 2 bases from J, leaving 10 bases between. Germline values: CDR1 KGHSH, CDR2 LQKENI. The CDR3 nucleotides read TGTGCCAGCTCACCTATCGAGGGAAACACCGGGGAGCTGTTTTTT. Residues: CASSPIEGNTGELFF. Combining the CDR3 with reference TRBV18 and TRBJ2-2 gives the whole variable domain NAGVMQNPRHLVRRRGQEARLRCSPMKGHSHVYWYRQLPEEGLKFMVYLQKENIIDESGMPKERFSAEFPKEGPSILRIQQVVRGDSAAYFCASSPIEGNTGELFFGEGSRLTVL.

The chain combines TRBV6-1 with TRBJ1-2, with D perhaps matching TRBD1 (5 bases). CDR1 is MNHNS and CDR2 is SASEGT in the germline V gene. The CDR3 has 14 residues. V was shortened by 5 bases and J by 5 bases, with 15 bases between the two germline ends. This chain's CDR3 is CASSMQGSGYGYTF. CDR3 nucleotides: TGTGCCAGCAGTATGCAGGGTTCCGGATATGGCTACACCTTC.

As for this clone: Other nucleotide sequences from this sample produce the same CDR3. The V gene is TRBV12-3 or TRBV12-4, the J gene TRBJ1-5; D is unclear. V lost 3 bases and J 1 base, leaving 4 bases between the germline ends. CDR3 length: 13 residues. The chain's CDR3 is CASSFSSNQPQHF. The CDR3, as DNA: TGTGCCAGCAGTTTTTCGAGCAATCAGCCCCAGCATTTT.